This T cell receptor (beta chain) derives from a study of blood T cell repertoires in COVID-19. Looking at the study overall: Nucleic acid was either cDNA or gDNA, and it came from T cells, B-cell-depleted T cells, or PBMCs.

Germline values: CDR1 SGHVS, CDR2 FQNEAQ. Trimming shortened V by 2 bases and J by 3 bases, and 14 bases separated the two germline ends. The CDR3 has 15 amino acids. Ages ranged from roughly 18 to 100 years, with residence in about 23 US areas. Participants reported their clinical history, and cohort assignment relied on those reports. Among Cohort 3 donors, those recovered had two negative PCRs, clearance, or symptom resolution. Sequencing used immunoSEQ multiplex PCR; TCRdb keeps in-frame clones, though not all of them. The data hold about 500,000 clones, with approximately 86% observed a single time.

This receptor was taken from a woman between 18 and 29 years old who had recovered from COVID-19. The rearrangement joins TRBV7-8 to TRBJ2-7, with D maybe TRBD1 (5 bases). Sequencing was done on a sample of PBMCs or T cells enriched from blood (not recorded which). The CDR3 bases are TGTGCCAGCAGCTTATCCGGGCAGGGTCACTACGAGCAGTACTTC. Translation: CASSLSGQGHYEQYF.